This T cell receptor beta chain was obtained from a study of immune cell composition in non-small cell lung cancer. Findings and limits, study-wide: It was not proven that tumour-reactive clones equal dominant tumour-associated clones.

DNA was extracted from unsorted cell suspensions stored frozen. Clones were read by immunoSEQ multiplex PCR, and TCRdb kept only the in-frame ones, dropping some. The sample consists of a few thousand clones, 81% of them appearing once. As concerns this clone: Its target is not known.

The germline gives CDR1 SGHTA, CDR2 FQGTGA. The CDR3 has 15 amino acids. Trimming stripped 1 base from V and 0 bases from J, with 8 bases between. The sequenced material came from lung tumor tissue. The V call is TRBV7-3, the J call TRBJ2-3, with D tentatively TRBD2 (6 bases). The TCR originated in a human donor with non-small cell lung cancer. The CDR3 sequence: CASSLIGGSTDTQYF. The CDR3 nucleotides read TGTGCCAGCAGCTTAATTGGAGGGAGCACAGATACGCAGTATTTT.